This TCR beta chain emerged from a study of blood T cell repertoires in COVID-19. The CDR3 runs 13 residues. J gave up 5 bases and V 2 bases, and 5 bases lay outside the gene matches. Germline CDR1 reads GTSNPN; CDR2 reads SVGIG (reference sequence). The repertoire was sequenced with immunoSEQ multiplex PCR; TCRdb's copy has only in-frame clones and lacks some. In the table there are about 140,000 clones, about 80% of which are singletons. This chain uses TRBV30 with TRBJ1-2, with 7 bases matching TRBD1. This receptor was obtained from a woman between 18 and 29 years old who had been exposed to COVID-19. The sample was PBMCs or T cells enriched from blood (not recorded which). CDR3: CAWSRQGSYGYTF. The CDR3 DNA reads TGTGCCTGGAGTCGACAGGGAAGTTATGGCTACACCTTC.